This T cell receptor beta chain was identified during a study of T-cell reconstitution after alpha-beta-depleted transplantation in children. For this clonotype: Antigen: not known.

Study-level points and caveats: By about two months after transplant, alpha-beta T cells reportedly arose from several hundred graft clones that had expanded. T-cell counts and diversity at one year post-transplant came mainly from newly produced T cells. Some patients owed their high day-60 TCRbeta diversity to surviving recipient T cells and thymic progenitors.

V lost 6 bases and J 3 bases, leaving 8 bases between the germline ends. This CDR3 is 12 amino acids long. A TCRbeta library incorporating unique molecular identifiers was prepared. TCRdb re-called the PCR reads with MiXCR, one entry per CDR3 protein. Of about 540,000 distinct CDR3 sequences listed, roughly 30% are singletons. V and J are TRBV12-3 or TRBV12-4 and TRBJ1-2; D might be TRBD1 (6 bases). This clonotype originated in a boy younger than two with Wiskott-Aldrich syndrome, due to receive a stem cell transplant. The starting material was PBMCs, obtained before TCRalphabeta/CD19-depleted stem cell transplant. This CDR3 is CASRKGDYGYTF. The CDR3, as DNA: TGTGCCAGCAGGAAGGGGGACTATGGCTACACCTTC.